This TCR beta chain was identified during a study of blood T cells in healthy people across ages. Study overall: T cells yielded about one barcoded beta molecule per two cells through template switching.

A second PCR, run for roughly 7 to 12 cycles, used a sample-barcoded 5' primer plus a J-beta primer mix. A single record per CDR3 protein comes from TCRdb applying MiXCR to the 5' RACE reads. The table records 1.8 million or so distinct CDR3 sequences, about 39% of them present only once. The sequencing sample was made of blood. The clonotype was recovered from a human donor in good health.

DNA for the CDR3: TGTGCCAGCAGCTTTTGGGCAGGGTCCTATGGCTACACCTTC. Its protein product is CASSFWAGSYGYTF. This rearrangement joins TRBV7-2 to TRBJ1-2, with a weak D call TRBD1 (5 bases). The CDR3 totals 14 residues. CDR1 is SGHTA, CDR2 FQGNSA, per germline. The V gene lost 3 bases and the J gene lost 4 bases, with 12 bases spanning the gap. Together with reference TRBV7-2 and TRBJ1-2, the CDR3 gives the full variable domain: GAGVSQSPSNKVTEKGKDVELRCDPISGHTALYWYRQSLGQGLEFLIYFQGNSAPDKSGLPSDRFSAERTGGSVSTLTIQRTQQEDSAVYLCASSFWAGSYGYTFGSGTRLTVV.